This entry features one T cell receptor beta chain sequence. What it binds is not known. This record belongs to a study of CD8 T cell repertoires and HIV-1 epitope variants. Study summary: T cells were stimulated with Twenty-five Gag and Nef peptides separately. The study, taken as a whole, reports: Eight to ten TCR beta clonotypes were antigen-specific, 5 to 7 apparently recognizing autologous or escape variants.

TCR beta CDR3 was sequenced at survey depth on immunoSEQ. Sequencing used immunoSEQ multiplex PCR; TCRdb keeps in-frame clones, though not all of them. Of 4,000 to 5,500 clones listed, approximately 67% are singletons. This CDR3 has 14 amino acids. The ends were cut back, 3 bases at V and 0 bases at J, with 7 bases in the middle. The germline V gene has CDR1 MGHDK and CDR2 SYGVNS. The sequence derives from a male donor with HIV. Source material: cultured CD8+ T cells derived from PBMCs. The V call is TRBV25-1, the J call TRBJ2-3; D remains ambiguous. The DNA for the CDR3 is TGTGCCAGCAGTGAGGATGCTAGCACAGATACGCAGTATTTT. Protein sequence: CASSEDASTDTQYF.